These T cell receptor beta chains were read from a single sample in a study of T cell responses to AZD1222 COVID-19 vaccine. The repertoire was sequenced with immunoSEQ multiplex PCR; TCRdb's copy has only in-frame clones and lacks some. Among around 150,000 clones listed, 90% to 95% were seen once. The source was peripheral blood, collected on day 0 of AZD1222 vaccination. These receptors came from an adult in good health. CDR3s include the opening cysteine and the closing phenylalanine or tryptophan. The D gene is left open where the match is weak. Clone size, where shown, is once, few, many, or a class for clones that have expanded.

v_call: TRBV19; d_call: NA; j_call: TRBJ1-1; clone_size: NA; cdr3_nt: TGTGCCAGTAAGACAGGAGGTACTGAAGCTTTCTTT; cdr3_aa: CASKTGGTEAFF
v_call: TRBV19; d_call: TRBD2; j_call: TRBJ2-1; clone_size: NA; cdr3_nt: TGTGCCAGTAGCAGCGGGGGCCTATACAATGAGCAGTTCTTC; cdr3_aa: CASSSGGLYNEQFF
v_call: TRBV19; d_call: NA; j_call: TRBJ1-4; clone_size: NA; cdr3_nt: TGTGCCAGTAAAGGAGCAACTAATGAAAAACTGTTTTTT; cdr3_aa: CASKGATNEKLFF
v_call: TRBV6-5; d_call: NA; j_call: TRBJ1-5; clone_size: NA; cdr3_nt: TGTGCCAGCAGTTACGAGGGTGAAACAAATCAGCCCCAGCATTTT; cdr3_aa: CASSYEGETNQPQHF
v_call: TRBV10-1; d_call: NA; j_call: TRBJ1-2; clone_size: NA; cdr3_nt: TGCGCCAGCACCCTAATCCGGGAGGGCTATGGCTACACCTTC; cdr3_aa: CASTLIREGYGYTF
v_call: TRBV2; d_call: NA; j_call: TRBJ2-2; clone_size: NA; cdr3_nt: TGTGCCAGCAAAGGGGGGGTCACCGGGGAGCTGTTTTTT; cdr3_aa: CASKGGVTGELFF
v_call: TRBV6-5; d_call: NA; j_call: TRBJ1-1; clone_size: NA; cdr3_nt: TGTGCCAGCTATTGGTTGGGGATCACTGAAGCTTTCTTT; cdr3_aa: CASYWLGITEAFF
v_call: TRBV28; d_call: NA; j_call: TRBJ2-5; clone_size: once; cdr3_nt: TGTGCCAGCATCACCCCCGGCCGCACAGAGACCCAGTACTTC; cdr3_aa: CASITPGRTETQYF
v_call: TRBV7-9; d_call: NA; j_call: TRBJ1-1; clone_size: NA; cdr3_nt: TGTGCCAGCAGCTTAGTGTACACTGAAGCTTTCTTT; cdr3_aa: CASSLVYTEAFF
v_call: TRBV19; d_call: NA; j_call: TRBJ1-1; clone_size: NA; cdr3_nt: TGTGCCAGCACTGTTATTGGGGAATGGGGCACTGAAGCTTTCTTT; cdr3_aa: CASTVIGEWGTEAFF
v_call: TRBV19; d_call: TRBD2; j_call: TRBJ2-1; clone_size: NA; cdr3_nt: TGTGCCAGTAGTAACCCGAGACTAGCGGGCCTCTACAATGAGCAGTTCTTC; cdr3_aa: CASSNPRLAGLYNEQFF
v_call: TRBV6-5; d_call: TRBD2; j_call: TRBJ2-1; clone_size: NA; cdr3_nt: TGTGCCAGCAGTTACCGGGCGGGAGGGCCCAATGAGCAGTTCTTC; cdr3_aa: CASSYRAGGPNEQFF
v_call: TRBV20-1; d_call: TRBD1; j_call: TRBJ1-1; clone_size: once; cdr3_nt: TGCAGTGCGCGGGACAGGCCTGAAGCTTTCTTT; cdr3_aa: CSARDRPEAFF
v_call: TRBV2; d_call: NA; j_call: TRBJ2-3; clone_size: NA; cdr3_nt: TGTGCCAGCAGCATACAGGGCGGGACGCAGTATTTT; cdr3_aa: CASSIQGGTQYF
v_call: TRBV5-6; d_call: NA; j_call: TRBJ1-3; clone_size: NA; cdr3_nt: TGTGCCAGCAGCTTGGCGGGTTCTGGAAACACCATATATTTT; cdr3_aa: CASSLAGSGNTIYF
v_call: TRBV15; d_call: TRBD2; j_call: TRBJ2-5; clone_size: NA; cdr3_nt: TGTGCCACCAGCGCCCTAGCGGGGGCCCAAGAGACCCAGTACTTC; cdr3_aa: CATSALAGAQETQYF
v_call: TRBV19; d_call: TRBD1; j_call: TRBJ1-5; clone_size: once; cdr3_nt: TGTGCCAGTAGTATAGCAAGACAGGGTGTCCAGCCCCAGCATTTT; cdr3_aa: CASSIARQGVQPQHF
v_call: TRBV11-2; d_call: TRBD2; j_call: TRBJ2-3; clone_size: NA; cdr3_nt: TGTGCCAGCAGAGATCTTAGCGGGGACACAGATACGCAGTATTTT; cdr3_aa: CASRDLSGDTDTQYF
v_call: TRBV12-3/TRBV12-4; d_call: NA; j_call: TRBJ2-5; clone_size: NA; cdr3_nt: TGTGCCAGCAGTTTAAGTAGGCTAGAGACCCAGTACTTC; cdr3_aa: CASSLSRLETQYF
v_call: TRBV5-1; d_call: NA; j_call: TRBJ1-5; clone_size: NA; cdr3_nt: TGCGCCAGCAGCCTGGACAGTAGCAATCAGCCCCAGCATTTT; cdr3_aa: CASSLDSSNQPQHF
v_call: TRBV6-2/TRBV6-3; d_call: TRBD1; j_call: TRBJ2-3; clone_size: NA; cdr3_nt: TGTGCCAGCAGTCACGGGACAGGGAGCACAGATACGCAGTATTTT; cdr3_aa: CASSHGTGSTDTQYF
v_call: TRBV3-1/TRBV3-2; d_call: NA; j_call: TRBJ1-3; clone_size: NA; cdr3_nt: TGTGCCAGCAGCCAATTTTTGCGCTCTGGAAACACCATATATTTT; cdr3_aa: CASSQFLRSGNTIYF
v_call: TRBV2; d_call: TRBD2; j_call: TRBJ2-5; clone_size: NA; cdr3_nt: TGTGCCAGCAGTCGGACTAGCGGGAAAGAGACCCAGTACTTC; cdr3_aa: CASSRTSGKETQYF
v_call: TRBV5-6; d_call: NA; j_call: TRBJ1-2; clone_size: NA; cdr3_nt: TGTGCCAGCAGCTTGGGTATAGGGGGTAACTATGGCTACACCTTC; cdr3_aa: CASSLGIGGNYGYTF